This entry is about one TCR beta chain. Its specificity is not known. The data were taken from a study of shared clonotypes between healthy human individuals. As for the study in general: The donors, two women and a few men, were aged 18 to 49. Findings of the study overall: What rarefaction showed was incomplete sorted-subset sequencing despite large depth.

The CDR3 spans 14 residues. The V end was cut by 4 bases, the J end by 2 bases, with 10 bases between. Germline assignment: CDR1 MNHNS and CDR2 SASEGT. In replicate PCRs of sorted subsets, about 200 ng DNA, tens of thousands of T cell genomes, was used. Original handling: ImmunoSEQ sequences covered only the junction and lacked quality scores; filtering therefore differed. TCRdb's copy holds only in-frame clones and misses some; the assay was immunoSEQ multiplex PCR. V and J calls and clone size are copied from that table; D and trimming were computed from the DNA. The table lists a few million clones, over 85% of them singletons.

This receptor was obtained from a man between 18 and 29 years old in good health. Some clones in this sample may be carry-over from other donors' samples. The chain couples TRBV6-1 to TRBJ2-3, with D possibly called TRBD1 or TRBD2 (5 bases each). The sample taken for sequencing was naive CD4+ T cells from PBMCs. The subset: CD45RA+ positively selected. The CDR3 coding sequence is TGTGCCAGCAGTGGGGGGTGGGCCACAGATACGCAGTATTTT. Its protein is CASSGGWATDTQYF.